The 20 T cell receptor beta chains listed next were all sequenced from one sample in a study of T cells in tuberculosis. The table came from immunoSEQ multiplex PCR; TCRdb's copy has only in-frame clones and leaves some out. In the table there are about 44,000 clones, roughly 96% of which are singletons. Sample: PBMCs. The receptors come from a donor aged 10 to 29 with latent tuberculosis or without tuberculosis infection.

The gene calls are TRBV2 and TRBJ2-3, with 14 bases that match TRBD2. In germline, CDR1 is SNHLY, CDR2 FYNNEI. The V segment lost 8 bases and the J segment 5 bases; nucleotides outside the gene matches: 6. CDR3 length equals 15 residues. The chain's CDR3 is CASQGLAGEVDTQYF. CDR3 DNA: TGTGCCAGCCAGGGACTAGCGGGAGAGGTAGATACGCAGTATTTT.

Here the CDR3 reads CAFGLAGGLGEQFF. CDR3 nucleotides: TGTGCCTTCGGACTAGCGGGAGGCCTAGGGGAGCAGTTCTTC. The V gene is TRBV30, the J gene TRBJ2-1, with 14 nucleotides matching TRBD2. J was trimmed by 10 bases and V by 7 bases; bases with no gene match: 9. CDR3 size: 14 residues. CDR1 is GTSNPN, CDR2 SVGIG, per germline (reference sequence).

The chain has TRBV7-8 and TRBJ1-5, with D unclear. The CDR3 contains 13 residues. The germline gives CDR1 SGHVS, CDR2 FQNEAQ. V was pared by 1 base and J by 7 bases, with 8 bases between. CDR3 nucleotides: TGTGCCAGCAGCTTAGGTCCGGGACAGCCCCAGCATTTT. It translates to CASSLGPGQPQHF.

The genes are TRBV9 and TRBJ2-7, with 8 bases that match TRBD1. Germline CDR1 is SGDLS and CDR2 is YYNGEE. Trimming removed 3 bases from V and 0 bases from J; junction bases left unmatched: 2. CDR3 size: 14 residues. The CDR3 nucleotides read TGTGCCAGCAGCGCGACAGGGGCCTCCTACGAGCAGTACTTC. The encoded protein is CASSATGASYEQYF.

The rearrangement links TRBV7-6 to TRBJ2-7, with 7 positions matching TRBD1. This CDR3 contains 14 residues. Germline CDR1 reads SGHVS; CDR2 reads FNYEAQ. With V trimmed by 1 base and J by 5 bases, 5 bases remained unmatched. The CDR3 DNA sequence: TGTGCCAGCAGCTTAGTAGAAGGGGGCCACGAGCAGTACTTC. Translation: CASSLVEGGHEQYF.

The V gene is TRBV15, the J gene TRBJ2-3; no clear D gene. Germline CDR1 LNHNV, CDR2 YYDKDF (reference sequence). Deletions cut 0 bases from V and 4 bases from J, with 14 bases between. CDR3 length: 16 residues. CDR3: CATSRDLELWADTQYF. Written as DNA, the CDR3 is TGTGCCACCAGCAGAGATCTGGAGTTATGGGCAGATACGCAGTATTTT.

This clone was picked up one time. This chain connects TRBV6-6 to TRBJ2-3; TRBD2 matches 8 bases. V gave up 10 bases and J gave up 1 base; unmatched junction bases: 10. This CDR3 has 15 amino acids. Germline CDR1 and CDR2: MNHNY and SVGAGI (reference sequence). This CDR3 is CAIKVAGLGTDTQYF. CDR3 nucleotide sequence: TGTGCCATCAAAGTAGCGGGACTCGGCACAGATACGCAGTATTTT.

CDR3 sequence reads: CASSQGADSYGYTF. CDR3 sequence (DNA): TGTGCCAGCAGTCAGGGTGCGGATTCCTATGGCTACACCTTC. The genes are TRBV7-3 and TRBJ1-2, with TRBD1 as a possible D gene (5 bases). The CDR3 is 14 residues long. Deletions cut 6 bases from V and 4 bases from J, with 15 bases between. Germline CDR1 reads SGHTA; CDR2 reads FQGTGA.

This CDR3 reads CASRPDRLDEAFF. The DNA of the CDR3 is TGTGCCAGCAGGCCCGACAGGCTGGATGAAGCTTTCTTT. This chain connects TRBV25-1 to TRBJ1-1; D is perhaps TRBD1 (6 bases). The CDR3 runs to 13 residues. Germline lookup yields CDR1 MGHDK and CDR2 SYGVNS. V lost 6 bases, J lost 7 bases, and 15 bases lay in between.

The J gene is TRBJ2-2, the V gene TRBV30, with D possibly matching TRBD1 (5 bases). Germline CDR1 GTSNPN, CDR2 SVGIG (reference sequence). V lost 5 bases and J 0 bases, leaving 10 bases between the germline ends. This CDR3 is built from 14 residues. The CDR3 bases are TGTGCCTGGGGACAACACGCGAACACCGGGGAGCTGTTTTTT. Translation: CAWGQHANTGELFF.

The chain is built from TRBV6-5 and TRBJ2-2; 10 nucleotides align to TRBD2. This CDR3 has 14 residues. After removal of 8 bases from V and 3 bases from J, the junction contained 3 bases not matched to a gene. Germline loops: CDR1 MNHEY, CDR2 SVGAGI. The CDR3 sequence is CASQREGDTGELFF. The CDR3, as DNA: TGTGCCAGCCAGCGGGAGGGGGACACCGGGGAGCTGTTTTTT.

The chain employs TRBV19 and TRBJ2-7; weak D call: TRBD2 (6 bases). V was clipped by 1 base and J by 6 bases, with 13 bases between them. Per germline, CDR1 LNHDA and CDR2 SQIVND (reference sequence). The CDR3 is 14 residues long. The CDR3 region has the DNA TGTGCCAGTAGTATAGGAGGCAGGGAGGTCGAGCAGTACTTC. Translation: CASSIGGREVEQYF. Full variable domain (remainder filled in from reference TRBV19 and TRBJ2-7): DGGITQSPKYLFRKEGQNVTLSCEQNLNHDAMYWYRQDPGQGLRLIYYSQIVNDFQKGDIAEGYSVSREKKESFPLTVTSAQKNPTAFYLCASSIGGREVEQYFGPGTRLTVT.

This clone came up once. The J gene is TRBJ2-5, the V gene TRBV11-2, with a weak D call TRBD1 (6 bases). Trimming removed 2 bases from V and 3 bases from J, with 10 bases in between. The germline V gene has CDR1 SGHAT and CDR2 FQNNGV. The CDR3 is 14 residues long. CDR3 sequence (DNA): TGTGCCAGCAGCTTAAATCCAGGGGAAGAGACCCAGTACTTC. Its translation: CASSLNPGEETQYF. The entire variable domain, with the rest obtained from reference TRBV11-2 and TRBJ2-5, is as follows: EAGVAQSPRYKIIEKRQSVAFWCNPISGHATLYWYQQILGQGPKLLIQFQNNGVVDDSQLPKDRFSAERLKGVDSTLKIQPAKLEDSAVYLCASSLNPGEETQYFGPGTRLLVL.

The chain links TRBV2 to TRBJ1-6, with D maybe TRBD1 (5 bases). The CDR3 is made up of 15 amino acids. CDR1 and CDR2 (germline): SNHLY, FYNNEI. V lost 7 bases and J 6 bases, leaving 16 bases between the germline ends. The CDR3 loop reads CASTRDFGGNSPLHF. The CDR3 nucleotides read TGTGCCAGCACCCGGGACTTCGGAGGTAATTCACCCCTCCACTTT.

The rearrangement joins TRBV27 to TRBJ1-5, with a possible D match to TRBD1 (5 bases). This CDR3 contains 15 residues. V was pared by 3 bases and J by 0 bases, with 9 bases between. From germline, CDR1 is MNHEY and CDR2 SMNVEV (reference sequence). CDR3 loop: CASSFSTGSNQPQHF. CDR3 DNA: TGTGCCAGCAGTTTTTCAACAGGTAGCAATCAGCCCCAGCATTTT.

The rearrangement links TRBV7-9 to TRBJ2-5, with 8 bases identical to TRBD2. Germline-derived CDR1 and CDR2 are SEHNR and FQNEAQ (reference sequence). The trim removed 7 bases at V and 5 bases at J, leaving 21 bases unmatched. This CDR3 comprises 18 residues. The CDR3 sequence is CASNPGRSGMSKVETQYF. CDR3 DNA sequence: TGTGCCAGCAACCCCGGACGTAGCGGGATGTCAAAGGTGGAGACCCAGTACTTC.

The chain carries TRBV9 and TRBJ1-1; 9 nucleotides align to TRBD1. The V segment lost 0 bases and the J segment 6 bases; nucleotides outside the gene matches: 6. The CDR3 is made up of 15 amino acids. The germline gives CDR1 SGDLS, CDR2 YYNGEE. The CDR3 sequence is CASSVGQGGRPEAFF. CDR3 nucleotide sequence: TGTGCCAGCAGCGTAGGACAGGGGGGTAGACCTGAAGCTTTCTTT. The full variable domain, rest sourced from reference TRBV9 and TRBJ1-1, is DSGVTQTPKHLITATGQRVTLRCSPRSGDLSVYWYQQSLDQGLQFLIQYYNGEERAKGNILERFSAQQFPDLHSELNLSSLELGDSALYFCASSVGQGGRPEAFFGQGTRLTVV.

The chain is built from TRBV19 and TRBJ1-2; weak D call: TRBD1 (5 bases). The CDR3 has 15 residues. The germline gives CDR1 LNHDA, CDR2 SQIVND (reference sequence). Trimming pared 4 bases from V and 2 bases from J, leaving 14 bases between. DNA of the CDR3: TGTGCCAGTAGTACCGGAGGGGCCCCCAACTATGGCTACACCTTC. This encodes CASSTGGAPNYGYTF.

The CDR3 here is CASSFNSYEQYF. The CDR3 nucleotides are TGTGCCAGCAGCTTTAATTCCTACGAGCAGTACTTC. The rearrangement links TRBV5-5 to TRBJ2-7; no definite D call. The V end lost 2 bases, the J end lost 1 base, and 4 bases lay between the germline ends. The CDR3 has 12 residues. Germline V lookup: CDR1 SGHKS, CDR2 YYEKEE (reference sequence).

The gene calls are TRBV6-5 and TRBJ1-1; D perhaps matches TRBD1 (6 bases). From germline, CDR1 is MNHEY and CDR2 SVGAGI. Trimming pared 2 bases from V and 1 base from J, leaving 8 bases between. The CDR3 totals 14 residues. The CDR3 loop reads CASSYLQGNTEAFF. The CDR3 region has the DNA TGTGCCAGCAGTTACCTACAGGGGAACACTGAAGCTTTCTTT.